What follows is one T cell receptor beta chain and its context. Its antigen remains unidentified. This record belongs to a study of liver allograft versus peripheral blood T cells. Study as a whole: The authors compared T cell receptor repertoires in transplanted livers with recipients' peripheral blood repertoires. Study findings and constraints: Liver allograft and peripheral blood T cell receptor repertoires reportedly differed.

TCRdb called the reads again in MiXCR, with one record for every CDR3 protein. The profile shows 8,000 or so distinct CDR3 sequences, around 18% of them singletons. The CDR3 runs to 12 residues. Trimming took off 2 bases at V and 5 bases at J, with 5 bases between the two ends. The clonotype comes from a human patient who had a liver transplant. Part of the T cell pool may stem from the graft donor. The V and J genes are TRBV12-3 or TRBV12-4 and TRBJ2-3; the D gene is possibly TRBD2 (5 bases). This CDR3 is CASSLSGDTQYF. The CDR3 DNA reads TGTGCCAGCAGTTTAAGCGGAGATACGCAGTATTTT.